Here is one TCR beta chain with its context. The data were obtained in a study of blood T cell repertoires in COVID-19. As for the study in general: Samples of COVID-19 (acute and convalescent) were obtained from the United States, Italy and Spain.

The CDR3 spans 14 residues. Looked up from germline, CDR1 is SGHTA and CDR2 is FQGNSA. With 6 bases removed from V and 0 bases from J, the gap between germline ends came to 9 bases. Some clones are missing from TCRdb's copy, which holds only in-frame ones; the method was immunoSEQ multiplex PCR. This table holds 55,000 to 75,000 clones, roughly four fifths found once. This rearrangement joins TRBV7-2 to TRBJ1-5; D is unresolved. The sample was peripheral blood. The clonotype was recovered from an elderly man with COVID-19, enrolled during active disease. The CDR3 spells CASSLQNSNQPQHF. CDR3 DNA: TGTGCCAGCAGTCTACAGAATAGCAATCAGCCCCAGCATTTT.